The rows below give T cell receptor beta chains drawn from one sample of a study of early T cells in non-severe SARS-CoV-2 infection. MiXCR was run by TCRdb on the 5' RACE reads, yielding one entry per CDR3 protein. The sample lists more than 90,000 distinct CDR3 sequences, about 13% occurring once. Sequences were obtained from whole blood. These receptors were obtained from an adult who was a healthcare worker with PCR-confirmed SARS-CoV-2 infection or an uninfected control (not recorded which). Each CDR3 is given with its conserved first and last residue. D genes are given only for firm matches. The size of a clone is reported for some rows only, either as once, few or many, or as a class for expanded clones.

V	D	J	size	DNA	CDR3
TRBV5-1	NA	TRBJ1-4	NA	TGCGCCAGCAGCTTTAGGGGAGATGAAAAACTGTTTTTT	CASSFRGDEKLFF
TRBV29-1	TRBD2	TRBJ2-7	NA	TGCCCAAACGGGGGACTACCCTACGAGCAGTACTTC	CPNGGLPYEQYF
TRBV6-5	TRBD1	TRBJ1-2	NA	TGTGCCAGCAGCCGGGGACAGGGGGATGGCTACACCTTC	CASSRGQGDGYTF
TRBV5-4	TRBD2	TRBJ2-2	few	TGTGCCAGCAGCTTGGAGGTTGATAAGCGGGGGGCCCTCGGGACCGGGGAGCTGTTTTTT	CASSLEVDKRGALGTGELFF
TRBV5-1	NA	TRBJ2-7	many	TGCGCCAGCAGCTTGGTGGGCGGCTACGAGCAGTACTTC	CASSLVGGYEQYF
TRBV29-1	NA	TRBJ1-2	many	TGCAGCGTTAGGGACGGAGAGTGGGGCTACACCTTC	CSVRDGEWGYTF
TRBV28	TRBD1	TRBJ1-5	NA	TGTGCCAGCAGTTTGTCCAGGGGGCTAAGCAATCAGCCCCAGCATTTT	CASSLSRGLSNQPQHF
TRBV28	NA	TRBJ1-1	NA	TGTGCCAGCAGTTTAAAAACAATCCGCCTGGGCTTCTTT	CASSLKTIRLGFF
TRBV21-1	NA	TRBJ2-7	many	TGTGCCAGCAGCCCAACGCTAAGGGGACTAGCGGAGAAAGAGCAGTACTTC	CASSPTLRGLAEKEQYF
TRBV5-4	NA	TRBJ2-7	many	TGTGCCAGCAGCTTGGGTACAGGACTCTACGAGCAGTACTTC	CASSLGTGLYEQYF
TRBV7-9	TRBD2	TRBJ2-2	many	TGTGCCAGCAGCTCCGGACTAGCGGGGGACACCGGGGAGCTGTTTTTT	CASSSGLAGDTGELFF
TRBV18	NA	TRBJ1-3	many	TGTGCCAGCTCACCACCGCAGGGACAAATCTCTGGAAACACCATATATTTT	CASSPPQGQISGNTIYF
TRBV21-1	NA	TRBJ2-7	few	TGTGCCACGTCGAGCGGTAAGGGTTCCGGCTCCTACGAGCAGTACTTC	CATSSGKGSGSYEQYF
TRBV13	NA	TRBJ2-5	many	TGTGCCAGCAGCCCTTCCCCCGAGACCCAGTACTTC	CASSPSPETQYF
TRBV10-3	NA	TRBJ2-7	once	TGTGCCATCAGTGATGCCACCTACGAGCAGTACTTC	CAISDATYEQYF
TRBV20-1	TRBD2	TRBJ2-1	many	TGCAGTGCTAGATTCGGTAGCGGGGGGCCCCGGAATGAGCAGTTCTTC	CSARFGSGGPRNEQFF
TRBV28	TRBD2	TRBJ2-7	many	TGTGCCAGCAGTGGGACTAGCGGGGGGTCCTACGAGCAGTACTTC	CASSGTSGGSYEQYF
TRBV13	NA	TRBJ1-4	NA	TGTGCCAGCAGCTTCTTCTGGGGGCATTCTGAAAAACTGTTTTTT	CASSFFWGHSEKLFF
TRBV20-1	NA	TRBJ2-7	NA	TGCAGTGCTGGGTACGAGCAGTACTTC	CSAGYEQYF
TRBV6-5	TRBD1	TRBJ1-1	many	TGTGCCAGCAGTTTGACAGGGAGGGAGAACACTGAAGCTTTCTTT	CASSLTGRENTEAFF
TRBV29-1	NA	TRBJ2-5	many	TGCAGCGTTGAAAAGGACGTGCAAGAGACCCAGTACTTC	CSVEKDVQETQYF
TRBV12-3/TRBV12-4	NA	TRBJ1-2	few	TGTGCCAGCAGTTCGAGGGAAAGCGGCTACACCTTC	CASSSRESGYTF
TRBV3-1	NA	TRBJ1-1	few	TGTGCCAGCAGCCGGGCCGGGGCCGGGAACACTGAAGCTTTCTTT	CASSRAGAGNTEAFF
TRBV6-5	TRBD1	TRBJ1-6	many	TGTGCCAGCAGACGGGACAGACGGAATTCACCCCTCCACTTT	CASRRDRRNSPLHF
TRBV15	TRBD2	TRBJ2-1	many	TGTGCCACCAGCATCGGACTAGCGGGGCCTGACGAGCAGTTCTTC	CATSIGLAGPDEQFF
TRBV28	NA	TRBJ2-7	few	TGTGCCAGCAGTTCCCAGGGAAGGGGGGGGTACGAGCAGTACTTC	CASSSQGRGGYEQYF
TRBV7-9	NA	TRBJ1-5	NA	TGTGCCAGCAGCTTATTTCAGGGTGGTAATCAGCCCCAGCATTTT	CASSLFQGGNQPQHF
TRBV5-1	TRBD2	TRBJ2-7	once	TGCGCCAGCAGCTTCCGACTAGCGGGGGGTGACACCTACGAGCAGTACTTC	CASSFRLAGGDTYEQYF
TRBV2	TRBD1	TRBJ1-1	few	TGTGCCAGCAGCCAACAGGGGAAAGCTTTCTTT	CASSQQGKAFF
TRBV7-2	NA	TRBJ1-1	NA	TGTGCCAGCAGCTTAACGGGGGGCGGCACTGAAGCTTTCTTT	CASSLTGGGTEAFF
TRBV7-2	TRBD1	TRBJ2-1	NA	TGTGCCAGCAGCCTAGTAGGGGGACAGGGCTACAATGAGCAGTTCTTC	CASSLVGGQGYNEQFF
TRBV12-3/TRBV12-4	NA	TRBJ2-7	NA	TGTGCCAGCAGGAACAGCGGTGGGGGCTTCGAGCAGTACTTC	CASRNSGGGFEQYF
TRBV7-8	NA	TRBJ1-1	NA	TGTGCCAGCAGCTTAGCGTGGGAGACTGAAGCTTTCTTT	CASSLAWETEAFF
TRBV12-3/TRBV12-4	TRBD1	TRBJ1-4	many	TGTGCCAGCAGTTTACAGGGGGCTAATGAAAAACTGTTTTTT	CASSLQGANEKLFF
TRBV12-3/TRBV12-4	TRBD2	TRBJ2-1	many	TGTGCCAGCAGTGAACTAGCGGGGGGACATAACAATGAGCAGTTCTTC	CASSELAGGHNNEQFF
TRBV7-9	NA	TRBJ2-7	few	TGTGCCAGCAGCAAGGGGGGGACTCCAACCTACGAGCAGTACTTC	CASSKGGTPTYEQYF
TRBV5-1	NA	TRBJ2-4	few	TGCGCCAGCAGCTTGGGACTGGCGGACATTCAGTACTTC	CASSLGLADIQYF
TRBV7-2	NA	TRBJ1-2	NA	TGTGCCAGCAGGTCCCCGGACAGACCCCATGGCTACACCTTC	CASRSPDRPHGYTF
TRBV9	NA	TRBJ2-7	many	TGTGCCAGCAGCGTAGAACCCGACTTCCCCTACGAGCAGTACTTC	CASSVEPDFPYEQYF
TRBV4-2	TRBD2	TRBJ2-5	NA	TGTGCCAGCAGCCACACTAGCGGGGGGTCAGAGACCCAGTACTTC	CASSHTSGGSETQYF
TRBV2	NA	TRBJ2-7	many	TGTGCCAGCAGGCCCGCCTCCGGGACTTATAGCTCCTACGAGCAGTACTTC	CASRPASGTYSSYEQYF
TRBV6-1	TRBD2	TRBJ2-1	NA	TGTGCCAGCAGTGAAGTCTGGCGGGGGGATCTGGCTGAGCAGTTCTTC	CASSEVWRGDLAEQFF
TRBV29-1	NA	TRBJ1-2	many	TGCAGCGTGGGCAGGACCGACGATGGCTACACCTTC	CSVGRTDDGYTF
TRBV28	NA	TRBJ1-5	many	TGTGCCAGCAGCAATCCGAAGATCCAGCATTTT	CASSNPKIQHF
TRBV29-1	TRBD1	TRBJ2-2	few	TGCAGCGTGCCGGGACAGGGCGGCACCGGGGAGCTGTTTTTT	CSVPGQGGTGELFF